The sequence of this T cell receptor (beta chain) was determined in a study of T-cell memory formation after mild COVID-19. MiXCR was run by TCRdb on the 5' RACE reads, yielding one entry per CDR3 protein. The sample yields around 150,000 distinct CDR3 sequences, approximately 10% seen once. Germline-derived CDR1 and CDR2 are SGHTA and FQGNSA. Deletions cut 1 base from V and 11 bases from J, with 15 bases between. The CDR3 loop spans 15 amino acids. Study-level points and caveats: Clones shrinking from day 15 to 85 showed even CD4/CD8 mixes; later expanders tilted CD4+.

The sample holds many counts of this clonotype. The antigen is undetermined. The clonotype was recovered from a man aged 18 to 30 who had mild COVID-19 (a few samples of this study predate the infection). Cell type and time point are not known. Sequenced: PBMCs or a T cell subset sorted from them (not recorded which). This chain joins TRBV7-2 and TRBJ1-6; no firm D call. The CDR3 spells CASSLEGQGRAPLHF. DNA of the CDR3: TGTGCCAGCAGCTTAGAAGGGCAAGGGAGGGCACCCCTCCACTTT.